Following are 2 T cell receptor beta chains from one sample sequenced in a study of blood T cell repertoires in COVID-19. Clones were sequenced by immunoSEQ multiplex PCR, and TCRdb holds only the in-frame ones, with some missing. This sample has over 450,000 clones, with approximately 92% found just once. Sequencing used peripheral blood. The receptors were sampled from a young man with COVID-19, enrolled during active disease.

Concerning this clone: Other DNA sequences within the sample encode an identical CDR3. This chain links TRBV19 with TRBJ2-1; TRBD2 matches 8 bases. With V trimmed by 6 bases and J by 4 bases, 5 bases remained unmatched. Germline CDR1 and CDR2: LNHDA and SQIVND (reference sequence). This CDR3 spans 14 amino acids. The DNA for the CDR3 is TGTGCCAGTAGATCGAGCGGGAGTTACAATGAGCAGTTCTTC. Translated, it gives CASRSSGSYNEQFF.

The DNA for the CDR3 is TGTGCCAGCAGCTCGTCAGGGGTCGGGGAGCTGTTTTTT. It is translated as CASSSSGVGELFF. The rearrangement joins TRBV7-7 to TRBJ2-2; TRBD1 is a possible D gene (6 bases). V gave up 4 bases and J gave up 7 bases, with 10 bases separating them. Germline CDR1 and CDR2: SSHAT and FNYEAQ (reference sequence). The CDR3 length is 13 residues. Based on the CDR3 plus reference TRBV7-7 and TRBJ2-2, the full variable domain is GAGVSQSPRYKVTKRGQDVTLRCDPISSHATLYWYQQALGQGPEFLTYFNYEAQPDKSGLPSDRFSAERPEGSISTLTIQRTEQRDSAMYRCASSSSGVGELFFGEGSRLTVL.